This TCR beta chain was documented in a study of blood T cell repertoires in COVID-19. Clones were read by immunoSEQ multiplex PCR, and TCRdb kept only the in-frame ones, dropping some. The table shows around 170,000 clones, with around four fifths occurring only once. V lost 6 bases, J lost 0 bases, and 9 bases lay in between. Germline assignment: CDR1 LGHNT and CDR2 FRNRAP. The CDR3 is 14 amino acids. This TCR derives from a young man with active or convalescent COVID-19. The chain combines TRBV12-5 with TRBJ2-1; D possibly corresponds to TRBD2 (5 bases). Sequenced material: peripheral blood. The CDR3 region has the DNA TGTGCTAGTGGGGTAGCGTCCTCCTACAATGAGCAGTTCTTC. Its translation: CASGVASSYNEQFF.